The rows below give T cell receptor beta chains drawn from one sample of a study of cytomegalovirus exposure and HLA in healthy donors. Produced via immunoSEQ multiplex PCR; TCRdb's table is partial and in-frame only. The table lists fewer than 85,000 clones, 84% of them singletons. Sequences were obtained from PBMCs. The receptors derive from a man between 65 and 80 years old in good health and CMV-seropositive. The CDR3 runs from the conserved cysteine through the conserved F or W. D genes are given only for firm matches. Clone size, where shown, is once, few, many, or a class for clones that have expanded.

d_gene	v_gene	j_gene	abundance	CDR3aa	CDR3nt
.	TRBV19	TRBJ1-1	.	CASGARGSEAFF	TGTGCCAGTGGCGCTAGGGGCAGTGAAGCTTTCTTT
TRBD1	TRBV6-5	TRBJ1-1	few	CASRIQGTGTEAFF	TGTGCCAGCAGGATACAGGGGACAGGCACTGAAGCTTTCTTT
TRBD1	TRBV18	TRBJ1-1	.	CASSPRTGGIIAEAFF	TGTGCCAGCTCACCTCGGACAGGGGGCATAATCGCTGAAGCTTTCTTT
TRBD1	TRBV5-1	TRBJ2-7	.	CASSGGQGFDEQYF	TGCGCCAGCAGCGGGGGACAGGGGTTCGACGAGCAGTACTTC
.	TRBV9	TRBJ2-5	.	CASSVGFQETQYF	TGTGCCAGCAGCGTGGGCTTTCAAGAGACCCAGTACTTC
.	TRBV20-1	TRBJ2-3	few	CSATTGDTQYF	TGCAGTGCTACCACCGGTGATACGCAGTATTTT
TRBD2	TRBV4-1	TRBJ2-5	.	CASSLLAGETQYF	TGCGCCAGCAGCCTTCTAGCGGGAGAGACCCAGTACTTC
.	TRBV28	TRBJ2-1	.	CASSPHTSPEQFF	TGTGCCAGCAGTCCACATACTAGTCCTGAGCAGTTCTTC
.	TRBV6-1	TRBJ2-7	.	CAYLASQYYEQYF	TGTGCCTACCTGGCCTCACAGTATTACGAGCAGTACTTC
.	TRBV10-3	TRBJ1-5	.	CAISDRHNQPQHF	TGTGCCATCAGTGACAGACACAATCAGCCCCAGCATTTT
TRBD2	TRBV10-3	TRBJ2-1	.	CAISAGLAGGDEQFF	TGTGCCATCAGTGCAGGACTAGCGGGGGGGGATGAGCAGTTCTTC
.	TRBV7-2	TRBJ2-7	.	CASSLGRGAYEQYF	TGTGCCAGCAGCTTAGGAAGGGGTGCCTACGAGCAGTACTTC
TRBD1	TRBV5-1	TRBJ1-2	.	CASSLGYRDRGNGYTF	TGCGCCAGCAGCTTGGGTTACCGGGACAGGGGGAATGGCTACACCTTC
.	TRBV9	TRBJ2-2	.	CASSVTPTHGELFF	TGTGCCAGCAGCGTCACACCCACCCACGGGGAGCTGTTTTTT
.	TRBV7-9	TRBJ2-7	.	CASSPGMRTYEQYF	TGTGCCAGCAGCCCCGGGATGAGGACCTACGAGCAGTACTTC
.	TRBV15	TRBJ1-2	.	CATSRGGDGYTF	TGTGCCACCAGCAGAGGGGGGGATGGCTACACCTTC
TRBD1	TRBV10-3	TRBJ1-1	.	CAITPAGGNTEAFF	TGTGCCATCACCCCGGCAGGGGGGAACACTGAAGCTTTCTTT
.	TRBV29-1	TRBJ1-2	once	CSVAAGVDYGYTF	TGCAGCGTTGCCGCGGGGGTTGACTATGGCTACACCTTC
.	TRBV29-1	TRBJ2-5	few	CSVEDYETQYF	TGCAGCGTTGAAGATTATGAGACCCAGTACTTC
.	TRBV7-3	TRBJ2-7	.	CASSQVGGYEQYF	TGTGCCAGCAGCCAGGTGGGGGGCTACGAGCAGTACTTC
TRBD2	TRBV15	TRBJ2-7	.	CATSRLAGDSYEQYF	TGTGCCACCAGCCGTTTAGCGGGGGACTCCTACGAGCAGTACTTC
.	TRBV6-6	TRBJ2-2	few	CASSYSEGTGELFF	TGTGCCAGCAGTTACTCGGAGGGCACCGGGGAGCTGTTTTTT
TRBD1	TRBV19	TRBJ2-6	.	CATTGPLTGANVLTF	TGTGCCACGACAGGGCCCCTGACTGGGGCCAACGTCCTGACTTTC
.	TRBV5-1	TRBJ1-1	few	CASSSGHENTEAFF	TGCGCCAGCAGCTCTGGACATGAGAACACTGAAGCTTTCTTT
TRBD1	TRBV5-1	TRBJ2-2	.	CASSLNGQGATGELFF	TGCGCCAGCAGCCTCAACGGACAGGGGGCTACCGGGGAGCTGTTTTTT
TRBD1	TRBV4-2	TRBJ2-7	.	CASSQDGTGGASYEQYF	TGTGCCAGCAGCCAAGATGGGACAGGGGGCGCTTCCTACGAGCAGTACTTC
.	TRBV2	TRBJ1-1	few	CASSVAVLNTEAFF	TGTGCCAGCAGTGTCGCGGTATTGAACACTGAAGCTTTCTTT
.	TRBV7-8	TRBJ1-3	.	CASSLMGGTGNTIYF	TGTGCCAGCAGCTTAATGGGGGGGACTGGAAACACCATATATTTT
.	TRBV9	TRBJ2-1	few	CASSVDGSAYNEQFF	TGTGCCAGCAGCGTAGACGGGTCGGCGTACAATGAGCAGTTCTTC
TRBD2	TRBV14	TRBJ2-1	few	CASSQGGGRYNEQFF	TGTGCCAGCAGCCAAGGGGGAGGGCGATACAATGAGCAGTTCTTC
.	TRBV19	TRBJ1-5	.	CASSIWAYSNQPQHF	TGTGCCAGTAGTATTTGGGCGTATAGCAATCAGCCCCAGCATTTT
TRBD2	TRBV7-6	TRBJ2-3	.	CASSQNSGVGTDTQYF	TGTGCCAGCAGCCAAAATAGCGGGGTGGGCACAGATACGCAGTATTTT
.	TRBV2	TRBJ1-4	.	CASSRSGGSTNEKLFF	TGTGCCAGCAGCCGCTCGGGGGGGAGCACAAATGAAAAACTGTTTTTT
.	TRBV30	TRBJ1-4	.	CAWSAQGTNEKLFF	TGTGCCTGGAGTGCGCAGGGCACTAATGAAAAACTGTTTTTT
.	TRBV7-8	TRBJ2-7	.	CASSLRVSYEQYF	TGTGCCAGCAGCTTAAGAGTCTCCTACGAGCAGTACTTC
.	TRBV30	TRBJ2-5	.	CAWSVAGGTPYF	.
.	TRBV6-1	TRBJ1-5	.	CASRSPNQPQHF	TGTGCCAGCAGGAGTCCCAATCAGCCCCAGCATTTT
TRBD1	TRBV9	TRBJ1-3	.	CASSAYRDRGYGNTIYF	TGTGCCAGCAGCGCATACCGGGACAGGGGGTATGGAAACACCATATATTTT
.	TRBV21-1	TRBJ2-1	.	CASSKSPGGPYNEQFF	TGTGCCAGCAGCAAATCCCCAGGGGGACCCTACAATGAGCAGTTCTTC
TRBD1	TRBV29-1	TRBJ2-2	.	CSVSGTGYGELFF	TGCAGCGTCTCGGGGACAGGGTACGGGGAGCTGTTTTTT
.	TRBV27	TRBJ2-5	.	CASSLGSSGTQYF	TGTGCCAGCAGTCTCGGGAGTTCGGGGACCCAGTACTTC
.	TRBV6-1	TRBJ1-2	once	CASSSNRATNYGYTF	TGTGCCAGCAGTTCTAACAGGGCAACTAACTATGGCTACACCTTC
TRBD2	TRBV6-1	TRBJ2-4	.	CASREGSIAKNIQYF	TGTGCCAGCCGGGAGGGGTCCATAGCCAAAAACATTCAGTACTTC
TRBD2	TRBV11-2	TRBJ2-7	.	CASSPRGGAGGHEQYF	TGTGCCAGCAGCCCACGCGGGGGAGCGGGGGGGCACGAGCAGTACTTC
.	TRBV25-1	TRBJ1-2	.	CASSESGNGYTF	TGTGCCAGCAGTGAATCAGGGAATGGCTACACCTTC
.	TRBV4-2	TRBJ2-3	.	CASSRERMDTDTQYF	TGTGCCAGCAGCCGGGAGAGAATGGACACAGATACGCAGTATTTT
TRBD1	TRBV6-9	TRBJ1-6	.	CASTPPPTGTVKYFYNSPLHF	TGTGCCAGCACTCCCCCCCCGACAGGGACCGTAAAGTATTTCTATAATTCACCCCTCCACTTT
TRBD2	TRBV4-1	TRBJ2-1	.	CASSQDLGTIYNEQFF	TGCGCCAGCAGCCAAGATCTGGGGACTATCTACAATGAGCAGTTCTTC
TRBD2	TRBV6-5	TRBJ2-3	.	CASSTEREVQDTQYF	TGTGCCAGCAGTACGGAGCGGGAGGTTCAAGATACGCAGTATTTT
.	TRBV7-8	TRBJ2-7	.	CASSLRDWDLSYEQYF	TGTGCCAGCAGCTTAAGGGATTGGGACTTATCCTACGAGCAGTACTTC
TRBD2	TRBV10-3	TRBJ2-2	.	CAITRGLAGVYGELFF	TGTGCCATCACTAGAGGACTAGCGGGAGTTTACGGGGAGCTGTTTTTT
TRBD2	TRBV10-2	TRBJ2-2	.	CASSELAGAAGELFF	TGCGCCAGCAGTGAGCTAGCGGGAGCGGCCGGGGAGCTGTTTTTT
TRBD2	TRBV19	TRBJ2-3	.	CASSRGGSTDTQYF	TGTGCCAGTAGTCGGGGCGGGAGTACAGATACGCAGTATTTT
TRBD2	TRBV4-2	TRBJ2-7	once	CASSGGPGLGAYEQYF	TGTGCCAGCAGCGGTGGCCCGGGACTAGGGGCCTACGAGCAGTACTTC
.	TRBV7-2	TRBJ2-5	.	CASSLAGGQETQYF	TGTGCCAGCAGCTTAGCGGGGGGGCAGGAGACCCAGTACTTC
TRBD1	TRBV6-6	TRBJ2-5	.	CASSSLGQGGQTQYF	TGTGCCAGCAGTTCCCTCGGACAGGGCGGACAGACCCAGTACTTC
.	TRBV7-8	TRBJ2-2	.	CASSLVGWAGELFF	TGTGCCAGCAGCTTAGTCGGGTGGGCCGGGGAGCTGTTTTTT
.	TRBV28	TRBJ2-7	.	CASSSLGDEQYF	TGTGCCAGCAGTTCCCTAGGGGACGAGCAGTACTTC